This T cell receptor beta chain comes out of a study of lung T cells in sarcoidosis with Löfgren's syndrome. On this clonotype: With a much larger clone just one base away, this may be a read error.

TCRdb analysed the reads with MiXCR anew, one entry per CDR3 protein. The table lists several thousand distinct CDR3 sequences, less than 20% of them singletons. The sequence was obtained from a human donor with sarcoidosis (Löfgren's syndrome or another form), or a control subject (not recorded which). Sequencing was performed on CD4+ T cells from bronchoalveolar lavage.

The CDR3 nucleotides are TGTGCCAGCAGCGACCTTGACGGTTCCTACGAGCAGTACTTC. Its translation is CASSDLDGSYEQYF. This chain links TRBV7-6 with TRBJ2-7; D is undetermined. CDR3 length: 14 residues. Trimming took 5 bases from V and 1 from J, leaving 12 bases between them. Germline assignment: CDR1 SGHVS and CDR2 FNYEAQ.